Below, 13 T cell receptor beta chains from the same sample are listed, as sequenced in a study of OX40 agonist ivuxolimab in advanced cancers. This table comes from immunoSEQ multiplex PCR, and its TCRdb copy is limited to in-frame clones, with some not included. The sample lists tens of thousands of clones, approximately 90% occurring once. The sequencing here drew on CD4+ or CD8+ T cells sorted from blood, taken in a trial of the OX40 agonist ivuxolimab. The receptors shown here come from an adult with an advanced solid tumor such as melanoma, head and neck, liver or kidney cancer.

This rearrangement joins TRBV11-1 to TRBJ1-1, with 10 bases fitting TRBD1. The CDR3 sequence is 15 residues long. CDR1 is SGHAT, CDR2 FQDESV, per germline (reference sequence). Trimming removed 3 bases from V and 4 bases from J; junction bases left unmatched: 5. The CDR3 DNA reads TGTGCCAGCAGCTTCTACCGGACAGGGGGCACTGAAGCTTTCTTT. This sequence encodes CASSFYRTGGTEAFF.

V usage is TRBV11-3 and J usage is TRBJ2-3; TRBD1 aligns across 9 bases. CDR1 is SGHNT, CDR2 YENEEA, per germline. The CDR3 consists of 14 residues. Trimming removed 5 bases from V and 9 bases from J; junction bases left unmatched: 9. CDR3 protein: CASSPRGTGYTQYF. CDR3 coding DNA: TGTGCCAGCAGCCCCCGCGGGACAGGGTACACGCAGTATTTT.

By its share, this clone is medium-sized. The V and J genes are TRBV27 and TRBJ2-6; D call uncertain. The length of the CDR3 is 15 residues. Germline CDR1 and CDR2: MNHEY and SMNVEV (reference sequence). Trimming removed 2 bases at V and 4 bases at J, with 9 bases between. CDR3 in DNA: TGTGCCAGCAGTTTAGGGTCGCGCGGGGCCAACGTCCTGACTTTC. It codes for CASSLGSRGANVLTF.

This rearrangement joins TRBV25-1 to TRBJ2-1; perhaps TRBD2 as D (6 bases). This CDR3 has 11 amino acids. Trimming removed 5 bases at V and 10 bases at J, with 9 bases between. Germline lookup yields CDR1 MGHDK and CDR2 SYGVNS. DNA of the CDR3: TGTGCCAGCAGTTTACTAGCCGAGCAGTTCTTC. As protein: CASSLLAEQFF.

The chain uses TRBV6-6 and TRBJ2-7, with 10 bases aligning to TRBD2. Germline CDR1 MNHNY, CDR2 SVGAGI (reference sequence). The CDR3 covers 14 residues. The ends lost 6 bases at V and 6 bases at J; junction bases unmatched: 8. CDR3 bases: TGTGCCAGCAGCCCACTAGCGGGAATGGGCGAGCAGTACTTC. Encoded protein: CASSPLAGMGEQYF.

This rearrangement joins TRBV7-2 to TRBJ2-7, with TRBD2 matching over 13 bases. Unmatched junction bases numbered 8, after V lost 2 bases and J lost 4 bases. The CDR3 is 17 amino acids. Germline V gene sequence: CDR1 SGHTA, CDR2 FQGNSA. The CDR3 DNA follows: TGTGCCAGCAGCTTAAGTGGACTAGCGGGAGTATTTTACGAGCAGTACTTC. Amino acid sequence: CASSLSGLAGVFYEQYF.

The rearrangement uses TRBV6-6 and TRBJ2-2; no reliable D call. This CDR3 spans 11 amino acids. CDR1 MNHNY and CDR2 SVGAGI come from the germline V gene (reference sequence). The V end lost 7 bases, the J end lost 7 bases, and 7 bases lay between the germline ends. CDR3 amino acids: CASNKDGELFF. The DNA of the CDR3 is TGTGCCAGCAACAAGGACGGGGAGCTGTTTTTT.

The chain uses TRBV2 and TRBJ1-2; D is possibly TRBD1 (5 bases). Trimming removed 4 bases from V and 2 bases from J, with 14 bases in between. The CDR3 runs 15 residues. Germline CDR1 is SNHLY and CDR2 is FYNNEI. CDR3 DNA sequence: TGTGCCAGCAGTGGTTGGGAGGGACTAAACTATGGCTACACCTTC. It is translated as CASSGWEGLNYGYTF.

The chain uses TRBV29-1 and TRBJ2-1, with D uncertain. Trimming pared 0 bases from V and 16 bases from J, leaving 16 bases between. The CDR3 is made up of 12 amino acids. The germline V gene has CDR1 SQVTM and CDR2 ANQGSEA. The CDR3 sequence: CSVEDPGKLKFF. For the CDR3, the DNA is TGCAGCGTTGAAGATCCTGGGAAGTTGAAATTCTTC.

The rearrangement links TRBV2 to TRBJ2-7; the D is unclear. Between the trimmed V and J ends, which lost 5 bases and 3 bases, there was a span of 5 bases. The CDR3 loop spans 11 amino acids. Germline CDR1 and CDR2: SNHLY and FYNNEI. The DNA of the CDR3 is TGTGCCAGCAGTTCAAGCTACGAGCAGTACTTC. It translates to CASSSSYEQYF.

The V gene is TRBV13, the J gene TRBJ2-7, with 9 bases matching TRBD2. Germline V gene sequence: CDR1 PRHDT, CDR2 FYEKMQ (reference sequence). The CDR3 sequence is 15 residues long. The V segment lost 4 bases and the J segment 3 bases; nucleotides outside the gene matches: 7. The DNA of the CDR3 is TGTGCCAGCAGCTCCCAGGGACTAGCCAGCTACGAGCAGTACTTC. It specifies CASSSQGLASYEQYF.

The V call is TRBV9, the J call TRBJ2-3; weak D call: TRBD2 (6 bases). From germline, CDR1 is SGDLS and CDR2 YYNGEE. V shed 3 bases and J shed 2 bases, with 13 bases lying between them. The length of the CDR3 is 15 residues. CDR3: CASSAGGSITDTQYF. CDR3 in DNA: TGTGCCAGCAGCGCCGGAGGGAGTATCACAGATACGCAGTATTTT.

The CDR3 nucleotides read TGTGCCAGCAGCACCAGTGCTAGCGGGGACTACAATGAGCAGTTCTTC. This translates into CASSTSASGDYNEQFF. The J gene is TRBJ2-1, the V gene TRBV7-6, with 9 bases fitting TRBD2. The CDR3 sequence is 16 residues long. V dropped 5 bases and J dropped 3; count of bases not matched to a gene: 8. Per the germline V gene, CDR1 is SGHVS and CDR2 is FNYEAQ.